This TCR beta chain was captured in a study of beta chain features in type 1 diabetes. V gave up 2 bases and J gave up 7 bases, with 13 bases separating them. Per germline, CDR1 SGDLS and CDR2 YYNGEE. The CDR3 contains 15 residues. Reverse transcribing all isolated RNA meant expressed TCRB transcripts were sequenced. The repertoire was sequenced with immunoSEQ multiplex PCR; TCRdb's copy has only in-frame clones and lacks some. The sample yields under 300,000 clones, just over 20% seen once. The study, taken as a whole, reports: A moderate, significant TCRB CDR3 shortening appeared in type 1 diabetes across four CD4+ subsets.

Comments on this clone: Its antigen is as yet unknown.

This receptor was taken from a woman aged 35 to 49 with type 1 diabetes. The genes are TRBV9 and TRBJ1-6, with D hard to call. Sequencing was carried out using naive CD4+ T cells from blood. CDR3 bases: TGTGCCAGCAGCGTTACGGGCTGGGAGAATTCACCCCTCCACTTT. Translation gives CASSVTGWENSPLHF.